Listed here are 19 T cell receptor beta chains from one sample, sequenced in a study of early T cells in non-severe SARS-CoV-2 infection. MiXCR, run by TCRdb on the 5' RACE reads, gives a single entry per CDR3 protein. This table holds 53,000 or so distinct CDR3 sequences, roughly 9.8% found once. Sequenced input: whole blood. Receptor source: an adult who was a healthcare worker with PCR-confirmed SARS-CoV-2 infection or an uninfected control (not recorded which).

In its sample, this clonotype was seen many times. This sequence joins TRBV11-2 and TRBJ2-2; D call uncertain. Looked up from germline, CDR1 is SGHAT and CDR2 is FQNNGV. CDR3 size: 14 residues. Trimming took off 2 bases at V and 4 bases at J, with 8 bases between the two ends. The CDR3 DNA is TGTGCCAGCAGCTTAAGATGGAGCACCGGGGAGCTGTTTTTT. Encoded protein: CASSLRWSTGELFF.

This clonotype was picked up a small number of times. J is TRBJ1-2 and V is TRBV29-1; TRBD1 matches 11 bases. Germline V CDR1 and CDR2: SQVTM, ANQGSEA. Germline trimming cut 7 bases from V and 6 bases from J; bases unmatched to any gene: 4. This CDR3 is 12 amino acids long. This CDR3 is CSAGQGAHGYTF. DNA for the CDR3: TGCAGCGCAGGACAGGGGGCTCATGGCTACACCTTC.

This clonotype has only a few counts. The chain combines TRBV7-9 with TRBJ2-1, with TRBD2 matching over 7 bases. V lost 2 bases to trimming and J lost 2 bases; unmatched junction nucleotides: 3. CDR3 length: 15 amino acids. Germline assignment: CDR1 SEHNR and CDR2 FQNEAQ (reference sequence). The CDR3 sequence is CASSLTLAAYNEQFF. DNA for the CDR3: TGTGCCAGCAGCTTAACTCTAGCGGCCTACAATGAGCAGTTCTTC. The whole variable domain, remainder taken from reference TRBV7-9 and TRBJ2-1, is DTGVSQNPRHKITKRGQNVTFRCDPISEHNRLYWYRQTLGQGPEFLTYFQNEAQLEKSRLLSDRFSAERPKGSFSTLEIQRTEQGDSAMYLCASSLTLAAYNEQFFGPGTRLTVL.

This clonotype was counted a few times. The genes are TRBV3-1 and TRBJ1-5, with 11 bases fitting TRBD1. CDR3 length equals 16 residues. With 0 bases clipped from V and 6 bases from J, the junction kept 4 bases outside the gene matches. CDR1 is LGHDT and CDR2 is YNNKEL in the germline V gene (reference sequence). The CDR3 DNA reads TGTGCCAGCAGCCAAGATGCTGGGACAGGGGGTCAGCCCCAGCATTTT. This codes for CASSQDAGTGGQPQHF.

The chain combines TRBV12-3 or TRBV12-4 with TRBJ2-2; possibly TRBD1 for D (6 bases). The CDR3 has 16 amino acids. Between the trimmed V and J ends, which lost 11 bases and 4 bases, there was a span of 23 bases. CDR3 DNA: TGTGCCGGATCGGACAGCGTTTTCCAGGGCACCGGGGAGCTGTTTTTT. This codes for CAGSDSVFQGTGELFF.

This clonotype has a count of ten or more. The CDR3 region is CSVTRLAVTDTQYF. The CDR3 coding sequence is TGCAGCGTAACGCGCCTAGCGGTCACAGATACGCAGTATTTT. This chain connects TRBV29-1 to TRBJ2-3, with TRBD2 identical over 7 bases. Germline CDR1 SQVTM, CDR2 ANQGSEA. The CDR3 contains 14 residues. Germline trimming cut 6 bases from V and 2 bases from J; bases unmatched to any gene: 8.

This sequence joins TRBV9 and TRBJ1-5; D call uncertain. Trimming removed 3 bases from V and 3 bases from J, with 10 bases in between. The CDR3 totals 14 residues. Germline loops: CDR1 SGDLS, CDR2 YYNGEE. In DNA form, the CDR3 reads TGTGCCAGCAGCGCGGGCCAAACCAATCAGCCCCAGCATTTT. Encoded protein: CASSAGQTNQPQHF.

This clonotype occurred many times. The chain couples TRBV6-1 to TRBJ1-5, with TRBD1 as a possible D gene (6 bases). Per germline, CDR1 MNHNS and CDR2 SASEGT. The CDR3 is 14 residues long. V was pared by 4 bases and J by 7 bases, with 14 bases between. CDR3 in amino acids: CASSGRGGRQPQHF. DNA for the CDR3: TGTGCCAGCAGTGGACGGGGGGGCCGGCAGCCCCAGCATTTT.

In this sample, this clonotype turned up many times. The chain carries TRBV20-1 and TRBJ1-1; tentative D call: TRBD1 (5 bases). CDR3 length: 13 amino acids. CDR1 is DFQATT and CDR2 is SNEGSKA in the germline V gene (reference sequence). Trimming removed 6 bases at V and 4 bases at J, with 15 bases between. The CDR3 region is CSALRPGGTEAFF. Here the CDR3 DNA reads TGCAGTGCCCTCCGGCCCGGGGGCACTGAAGCTTTCTTT.

Many counts were recorded for this clonotype. This chain connects TRBV12-3 or TRBV12-4 to TRBJ1-5; TRBD1 aligns across 8 bases. The ends lost 7 bases at V and 1 base at J; junction bases unmatched: 6. The CDR3 has 15 residues. Here the CDR3 DNA reads TGTGCCAGCACCCACCGGGACAGGAGCAATCAGCCCCAGCATTTT. Protein: CASTHRDRSNQPQHF.

This clonotype was recorded at least ten times. The rearrangement uses TRBV5-5 and TRBJ2-1, with a weak D call TRBD2 (6 bases). V was pared by 2 bases and J by 3 bases, with 12 bases between. The germline V gene has CDR1 SGHKS and CDR2 YYEKEE (reference sequence). The CDR3 loop spans 15 amino acids. This CDR3 reads CASSFLADNYNEQFF. CDR3 in DNA: TGTGCCAGCAGCTTCTTAGCGGATAACTACAATGAGCAGTTCTTC. The whole variable domain, filled in from reference TRBV5-5 and TRBJ2-1, reads DAGVTQSPTHLIKTRGQQVTLRCSPISGHKSVSWYQQVLGQGPQFIFQYYEKEERGRGNFPDRFSARQFPNYSSELNVNALLLGDSALYLCASSFLADNYNEQFFGPGTRLTVL.

V gene TRBV28 combines with J gene TRBJ2-7; TRBD1 is a possible D gene (5 bases). This CDR3 is 14 amino acids long. Germline V gives CDR1 MDHEN, CDR2 SYDVKM. The ends were cut back, 6 bases at V and 7 bases at J, with 19 bases in the middle. In DNA form, the CDR3 reads TGTGCCAGCAGAGGGGATGTTGGCCTCGAAGAGCAGTACTTC. This codes for CASRGDVGLEEQYF.

This clonotype was observed at least ten times. This chain joins TRBV20-1 and TRBJ2-1; D remains ambiguous. Trimming removed 5 bases from V and 5 bases from J, with 10 bases in between. This CDR3 is 12 amino acids long. Germline V CDR1 and CDR2: DFQATT, SNEGSKA (reference sequence). This CDR3 reads CSASTQDNEQFF. In DNA, the CDR3 is TGCAGTGCTTCGACCCAAGACAATGAGCAGTTCTTC.

This clonotype has just a few counts. The V and J genes are TRBV6-2 or TRBV6-3 and TRBJ2-5; D is unresolved. The length of the CDR3 is 12 residues. V shed 0 bases and J shed 4 bases, with 3 bases lying between them. The germline V gene has CDR1 MNHEY and CDR2 SVGEGT. CDR3 region: CASSYSPETQYF. The CDR3 DNA sequence: TGTGCCAGCAGTTACTCACCAGAGACCCAGTACTTC.

This sequence joins TRBV3-1 and TRBJ1-1; D remains ambiguous. Germline loops: CDR1 LGHDT, CDR2 YNNKEL (reference sequence). This CDR3 spans 13 amino acids. V shed 8 bases and J shed 5 bases, with 15 bases lying between them. The CDR3 reads CASAAGIGTEAFF. CDR3 DNA sequence: TGTGCCAGCGCGGCGGGGATAGGGACTGAAGCTTTCTTT.

This clonotype was picked up a small number of times. V gene TRBV28 combines with J gene TRBJ2-5; perhaps TRBD1 as D (5 bases). V was shortened by 6 bases and J by 1 base, with 9 bases between the two germline ends. Germline lookup yields CDR1 MDHEN and CDR2 SYDVKM. The CDR3 is 13 residues long. In DNA form, the CDR3 reads TGTGCCAGCAGAACAGGCCTCCAAGAGACCCAGTACTTC. Translated: CASRTGLQETQYF.

The CDR3 DNA sequence: TGTGCCACCAGCAGAGTCAGGGACATGAACACTGAAGCTTTCTTT. Protein: CATSRVRDMNTEAFF. V gene TRBV15 combines with J gene TRBJ1-1; TRBD1 might be the D (6 bases). V lost 1 base to trimming and J lost 0 bases, with 9 bases between them. The CDR3 has 15 amino acids. In germline, CDR1 is LNHNV, CDR2 YYDKDF (reference sequence).

This clonotype was recorded many times. CDR3 sequence reads: CASSEKSGLKQPQHF. CDR3 in DNA: TGTGCCAGCAGTGAAAAGTCAGGGCTCAAACAGCCCCAGCATTTT. The gene calls are TRBV2 and TRBJ1-5; D perhaps matches TRBD1 (5 bases). There are 15 residues in the CDR3. V was clipped by 2 bases and J by 7 bases, with 15 bases between them. The germline V gene has CDR1 SNHLY and CDR2 FYNNEI.

This clonotype was observed at least ten times. The chain combines TRBV6-6 with TRBJ1-2; D not certain. Trimming took off 5 bases at V and 1 base at J, with 8 bases between the two ends. This CDR3 comprises 13 residues. Germline CDR1 and CDR2: MNHNY and SVGAGI (reference sequence). CDR3 protein: CASSPPGNYGYTF. In nucleotides, the CDR3 is TGTGCCAGCAGTCCCCCTGGTAACTATGGCTACACCTTC.